This T cell receptor (beta chain) was found in a study of T cells in Graves' hyperthyroidism and ophthalmopathy. Background on the study: Specimen type is peripheral blood, collected at initial diagnosis prior to any treatment. Notes on the study in general: Most thyroid clonotypes expanded above 0.001 were also detected in blood. A model built on 13 V-J features separated ophthalmopathy from stable hyperthyroidism.

Patients were excluded because of uncontrolled infection, other autoimmune disease, pregnancy or lactation. Amplification of TCR beta CDR3 regions was performed using RNA transcripts as template. Primed by the HTBI set, a first-round RT-PCR was run on the TCR CDR3. Via MiXCR, TCRdb re-called the multiplex PCR reads, giving one row per CDR3 protein. Of 300,000 to 500,000 distinct CDR3 sequences in the sample, about 14% are singletons; the top ten hold over 25%. This clonotype was counted a few times. Antigen unknown. The sample consisted of blood. This TCR derives from a man between 45 and 60 years old with Graves' ophthalmopathy.

The CDR3 sequence: CASSLGGTANYGYTF. CDR3 DNA: TGCGCCAGCAGCTTGGGGGGTACCGCTAACTATGGCTACACCTTC. The rearrangement uses TRBV5-1 and TRBJ1-2; no firm D call. The CDR3 spans 15 residues. The V and J ends lost 0 bases and 0 bases respectively, with 9 bases between them. Germline-derived CDR1 and CDR2 are SGHRS and YFSETQ.